The 27 T cell receptor beta chains presented below share a single source sample, sequenced in a study of cytomegalovirus exposure and HLA in healthy donors. Amplification used 60 Vbeta primers and 13 Jbeta primers. The method was immunoSEQ multiplex PCR; TCRdb's version includes in-frame clones alone and lacks a portion of them. The sample holds approximately 100,000 clones, more than 75% seen once. Sequencing used PBMCs. Source of these receptors: a woman in her forties or fifties in good health and CMV-seropositive.

The V and J genes are TRBV11-3 and TRBJ2-7; D might be TRBD1 (6 bases). Germline assignment: CDR1 SGHNT and CDR2 YENEEA. The V end was cut by 4 bases, the J end by 2 bases, with 9 bases between. This CDR3 is 13 amino acids long. CDR3 DNA sequence: TGTGCCAGCAGCTCAGGGGCGGCCTACGAGCAGTACTTC. Its protein product is CASSSGAAYEQYF.

The gene calls are TRBV7-2 and TRBJ2-5; no clear D gene. This CDR3 is 14 amino acids long. V gave up 2 bases and J gave up 1 base, with 8 bases separating them. Germline assignment: CDR1 SGHTA and CDR2 FQGNSA. The CDR3 is CASSLLSSQETQYF. The CDR3 DNA reads TGTGCCAGCAGCTTACTGTCTTCCCAAGAGACCCAGTACTTC.

This clone was counted only a few times. The rearrangement links TRBV5-1 to TRBJ2-3; D unresolved. V was clipped by 3 bases and J by 2 bases, with 19 bases between them. This CDR3 comprises 17 residues. The V gene's germline CDR1 is SGHRS and CDR2 YFSETQ. The CDR3, as DNA: TGCGCCAGCAGCTCCCGCCAGCCGAGGCAGAACACAGATACGCAGTATTTT. This encodes CASSSRQPRQNTDTQYF.

In this sample, this clone turned up once. The rearrangement uses TRBV7-9 and TRBJ1-4, with D maybe TRBD1 (5 bases). The CDR3 spans 14 residues. Looked up from germline, CDR1 is SEHNR and CDR2 is FQNEAQ (reference sequence). Trimming removed 3 bases from V and 6 bases from J, with 11 bases in between. The CDR3 coding sequence is TGTGCCAGCAGCTTGCGCAGGGAGGATGAAAAACTGTTTTTT. It yields the protein CASSLRREDEKLFF.

The chain combines TRBV10-3 with TRBJ1-1, with D possibly being TRBD1 (6 bases). Trimming took 2 bases from V and 4 from J, leaving 17 bases between them. Germline V lookup: CDR1 ENHRY, CDR2 SYGVKD. The CDR3 totals 16 residues. The CDR3 DNA sequence: TGTGCCATCAGTGAGCCCCCCCAGGGGCTGGGCACTGAAGCTTTCTTT. Its protein product is CAISEPPQGLGTEAFF.

This clone was recorded once. The rearrangement uses TRBV7-9 and TRBJ2-5; perhaps TRBD1 as D (5 bases). The germline V gene encodes CDR1 SEHNR and CDR2 FQNEAQ (reference sequence). The CDR3 is made up of 17 amino acids. V dropped 2 bases and J dropped 1 base, with 17 bases sitting between them. In DNA form, the CDR3 reads TGTGCCAGCAGCTTACCCCAGGGAATATTATTCCAAGAGACCCAGTACTTC. It specifies CASSLPQGILFQETQYF.

The chain has TRBV19 and TRBJ2-7; D is perhaps TRBD2 (6 bases). Trimming cost V 3 bases and J 2 bases, with 14 bases left between them. Germline CDR1 reads LNHDA; CDR2 reads SQIVND (reference sequence). The CDR3 sequence is 15 residues long. The CDR3 DNA follows: TGTGCCAGTAGTATTACGGATAGCGGTACCTACGAGCAGTACTTC. As protein: CASSITDSGTYEQYF.

The rearrangement uses TRBV6-6 and TRBJ2-3; 7 bases map to TRBD2. The germline gives CDR1 MNHNY, CDR2 SVGAGI (reference sequence). V lost 7 bases, J lost 5 bases, and 9 bases stayed unmatched. This CDR3 spans 14 amino acids. The CDR3 sequence: CASTPGWEGDTQYF. Written as DNA, the CDR3 is TGTGCCAGCACCCCGGGGTGGGAGGGAGATACGCAGTATTTT.

This chain connects TRBV5-1 to TRBJ1-2; 8 bases are a match to TRBD1. The CDR3 has 13 residues. Germline trimming cut 4 bases from V and 6 bases from J; bases unmatched to any gene: 5. From germline, CDR1 is SGHRS and CDR2 YFSETQ. The CDR3 is CASSTGQGHGYTF. The CDR3 region has the DNA TGCGCCAGCAGCACAGGACAGGGCCATGGCTACACCTTC. Variable domain in full (rest from reference TRBV5-1 and TRBJ1-2): KAGVTQTPRYLIKTRGQQVTLSCSPISGHRSVSWYQQTPGQGLQFLFEYFSETQRNKGNFPGRFSGRQFSNSRSEMNVSTLELGDSALYLCASSTGQGHGYTFGSGTRLTVV.

This clone was observed many times. V usage is TRBV7-3 and J usage is TRBJ1-2; 12 bases are shared with TRBD1. Trimming took 5 bases from V and 7 from J; bases not matched to a gene: 11. The CDR3 runs 16 residues. The V gene's germline CDR1 is SGHTA and CDR2 FQGTGA. This CDR3 reads CASSPQPGQGAGGYTF. The CDR3 bases are TGTGCCAGCAGCCCACAGCCGGGACAGGGGGCGGGTGGCTACACCTTC.

The V and J genes are TRBV15 and TRBJ2-1; 8 nucleotides align to TRBD2. Germline V gene lookup returns CDR1 LNHNV and CDR2 YYDKDF (reference sequence). The CDR3 is 16 residues long. V was clipped by 5 bases and J by 10 bases; unmatched bases: 16. Written as DNA, the CDR3 is TGTGCCACCAGCGGACCCGGGACTAGAGACGTAGTGGAGCAGTTCTTC. Residues: CATSGPGTRDVVEQFF.

A single count supports this clone. The rearrangement uses TRBV13 and TRBJ1-6; perhaps TRBD1 as D (6 bases). The V gene's germline CDR1 is PRHDT and CDR2 FYEKMQ (reference sequence). The V gene lost 3 bases and the J gene lost 7 bases, with 19 bases spanning the gap. The CDR3 is made up of 17 amino acids. The CDR3 region is CASSFSRTGHYNSPLHF. The CDR3 DNA is TGTGCCAGCAGCTTTTCGAGGACGGGACACTACAATTCACCCCTCCACTTT.

The V and J genes are TRBV19 and TRBJ1-1; 10 bases fit TRBD1. Germline V gene lookup returns CDR1 LNHDA and CDR2 SQIVND (reference sequence). The CDR3 runs 15 residues. J was trimmed by 1 base and V by 5 bases; bases with no gene match: 4. CDR3 nucleotides: TGTGCCAGTAGTCCTCGGACAGGGGGGAACACTGAAGCTTTCTTT. It encodes CASSPRTGGNTEAFF.

The chain has TRBV4-1 and TRBJ1-5; D is undetermined. The CDR3 contains 17 residues. The ends were cut back, 0 bases at V and 3 bases at J, with 15 bases in the middle. Germline V lookup: CDR1 MGHRA, CDR2 YSYEKL. CDR3 sequence reads: CASSQDAAVFTNQPQHF. DNA for the CDR3: TGCGCCAGCAGCCAAGATGCGGCAGTCTTTACCAATCAGCCCCAGCATTTT.

The chain has TRBV7-2 and TRBJ2-7; D call uncertain. V shed 2 bases and J shed 0 bases, with 14 bases lying between them. Germline V gene sequence: CDR1 SGHTA, CDR2 FQGNSA. This CDR3 has 16 amino acids. The chain's CDR3 is CASSLTESTSSYEQYF. As DNA, the CDR3 is TGTGCCAGCAGCTTAACGGAGTCTACCAGCTCCTACGAGCAGTACTTC.

The V gene is TRBV5-8, the J gene TRBJ2-1; 7 bases are shared with TRBD1. The J segment lost 0 bases and the V segment lost 3 bases, leaving 6 bases of the junction unmatched. CDR1 is SGHTS and CDR2 is YDEGEE in the germline V gene. CDR3 length equals 16 residues. For the CDR3, the DNA is TGTGCCAGCAGCTACGGACAGGTGAACTCCTACAATGAGCAGTTCTTC. Translated: CASSYGQVNSYNEQFF. Using reference TRBV5-8 and TRBJ2-1 for the parts outside the CDR3, the full variable domain is EAGVTQSPTHLIKTRGQQATLRCSPISGHTSVYWYQQALGLGLQFLLWYDEGEERNRGNFPPRFSGRQFPNYSSELNVNALELEDSALYLCASSYGQVNSYNEQFFGPGTRLTVL.

This clone was detected once. This chain links TRBV5-3 with TRBJ1-6, with TRBD1 matching over 9 bases. TRBV5-3 is identified as an open reading frame with a role that is uncertain. CDR3 length equals 15 residues. The trim removed 1 base at V and 8 bases at J, leaving 4 bases unmatched. The CDR3 sequence: CARSLKWTGDSPLHF. The CDR3 DNA follows: TGTGCCAGAAGCTTGAAGTGGACAGGGGATTCACCCCTCCACTTT.

V usage is TRBV10-3 and J usage is TRBJ2-2; possible D gene TRBD2, 6 bases. Trimming left V 7 bases short and J 3 bases short, with 9 bases between. The length of the CDR3 is 13 residues. In germline, CDR1 is ENHRY, CDR2 SYGVKD. CDR3 sequence: CAIMEGYTGELFF. The CDR3 bases are TGTGCCATCATGGAGGGTTACACCGGGGAGCTGTTTTTT.

The chain recombines TRBV7-9 with TRBJ2-1; TRBD2 agrees at 7 bases. This CDR3 region has 13 residues. The germline CDR1 and CDR2 sequences are SEHNR and FQNEAQ (reference sequence). V was pared by 4 bases and J by 8 bases, with 5 bases of the junction left unmatched. The CDR3 bases are TGTGCCAGCAGCTCTCGGGCGGGGGATGAGCAGTTCTTC. It codes for CASSSRAGDEQFF.

V is TRBV6-5 and J is TRBJ1-4, with 7 nucleotides matching TRBD1. The CDR3 runs to 16 residues. Trimming cost V 0 bases and J 8 bases; bases outside gene matches: 9. Per the germline V gene, CDR1 is MNHEY and CDR2 is SVGAGI. CDR3 residues: CASSYSRGPQEEKLFF. In DNA, the CDR3 is TGTGCCAGCAGTTACTCGAGGGGGCCCCAGGAGGAAAAACTGTTTTTT.

This clone showed up just a few times. The chain combines TRBV11-2 with TRBJ2-1; tentatively, D is TRBD2 (6 bases). Germline CDR1 is SGHAT and CDR2 is FQNNGV. This CDR3 comprises 14 residues. V gave up 1 base and J gave up 10 bases, with 14 bases separating them. The CDR3 sequence is CASSLARGKDEQFF. The CDR3 region has the DNA TGTGCCAGCAGCTTAGCTCGCGGGAAAGACGAGCAGTTCTTC.

This clone was detected once. The chain employs TRBV5-4 and TRBJ2-3, with TRBD2 matching over 7 bases. With V trimmed by 2 bases and J by 1 base, 7 bases remained unmatched. This CDR3 is 16 amino acids long. Per germline, CDR1 SGHNT and CDR2 YYREEE (reference sequence). The CDR3 region is CASSLRREKGTDTQYF. In nucleotides, the CDR3 is TGTGCCAGCAGCTTAAGGCGGGAGAAGGGCACAGATACGCAGTATTTT.

The chain couples TRBV30 to TRBJ1-4; 10 bases map to TRBD1. V was clipped by 0 bases and J by 1 base; unmatched bases: 8. Germline CDR1 GTSNPN, CDR2 SVGIG (reference sequence). The CDR3 runs 18 residues. CDR3 sequence reads: CAWSVPTGQGLTNEKLFF. CDR3 nucleotides: TGTGCCTGGAGTGTCCCAACGGGACAGGGGTTAACTAATGAAAAACTGTTTTTT.

This clone was counted between two and nine times. One end of the junction fails to match germline, which may point to a read error. The chain employs TRBV4-1 and TRBJ2-1; 10 bases align to TRBD2. Germline CDR1 is MGHRA and CDR2 is YSYEKL. The CDR3 loop spans 16 amino acids. The CDR3 DNA follows: TGTGCCAGCAGCCAAAACCTAGCGGGGGCCTACAATGAGCAGTTCTTC. Its translation: CASSQNLAGAYNEQFF.

This chain connects TRBV5-6 to TRBJ1-5; a weak D match, TRBD1 (6 bases). The V end lost 4 bases, the J end lost 4 bases, and 15 bases lay between the germline ends. The germline CDR1 and CDR2 sequences are SGHDT and YYEEEE. The CDR3 sequence is 15 residues long. In DNA, the CDR3 is TGTGCCAGCAGCCCCGGGGGGGGCCAGAATCAGCCCCAGCATTTT. Protein: CASSPGGGQNQPQHF.

V and J are TRBV4-1 and TRBJ1-5; TRBD1 agrees at 7 bases. Per germline, CDR1 MGHRA and CDR2 YSYEKL. V gave up 2 bases and J gave up 2 bases; unmatched junction bases: 3. There are 15 residues in the CDR3. CDR3 amino acids: CASSQNDRGNQPQHF. In DNA form, the CDR3 reads TGCGCCAGCAGCCAAAACGACAGGGGCAATCAGCCCCAGCATTTT.

The rearrangement uses TRBV7-9 and TRBJ2-5, with 8 bases aligning to TRBD1. Germline V gene lookup returns CDR1 SEHNR and CDR2 FQNEAQ (reference sequence). The CDR3 length is 14 residues. Trimming removed 5 bases from V and 3 bases from J; junction bases left unmatched: 5. This chain's CDR3 is CASSRTGFKETQYF. CDR3 in DNA: TGTGCCAGCAGCCGGACAGGGTTTAAAGAGACCCAGTACTTC.